This is a list of T cell receptor beta chains from one sample in a study of blood T cell repertoires in COVID-19. Clones were sequenced by immunoSEQ multiplex PCR, and TCRdb holds only the in-frame ones, with some missing. The data hold 140,000 to 150,000 clones, with more than 65% observed a single time. Sequencing input: peripheral blood. These receptor sequences come from a man aged 60-69 years with acute or convalescent COVID-19. Both conserved end residues are part of each CDR3. D genes are given only for firm matches.

j_call d_call v_call cdr3_aa
TRBJ2-1 TRBD2 TRBV7-9 CASSLDGGSAYNEQFF
TRBJ2-7 . TRBV2 CASRQTAQTYEQYF
TRBJ2-7 . TRBV7-8 CASSLVGRTTYEQYF
TRBJ2-7 TRBD2 TRBV5-1 CASASGTRRVEQYF
TRBJ2-7 TRBD1 TRBV16 CASSQSGGKDEQYF
TRBJ2-1 TRBD2 TRBV19 CASRPPGLSSNEQFF
TRBJ1-2 TRBD1 TRBV28 CASSFTGGADGYTF
TRBJ1-4 TRBD1 TRBV5-8 CASSLETGQLNEKLFF
TRBJ2-1 TRBD2 TRBV28 CASSSGGTSGGNEQFF
TRBJ1-1 . TRBV12-3/TRBV12-4 CASSSVGTEAFF
TRBJ1-1 . TRBV5-4 CASSSTGPGAYTEAFF
TRBJ2-7 TRBD2 TRBV4-1 CASSQTPTSWSPDEQYF
TRBJ1-3 TRBD1 TRBV6-5 CASSDRAGNTIYF
TRBJ1-1 . TRBV7-9 CASTPAAGGNTEAFF
TRBJ1-2 TRBD1 TRBV27 CASSLIPGTGGNYGYTF
TRBJ2-1 . TRBV6-4 CASSENRFNEQFF
TRBJ1-1 . TRBV12-5 CASGLTSVNTEAFF
TRBJ2-1 . TRBV28 CASTIGVAAYNEQFF
TRBJ2-3 . TRBV7-9 CASSPGPRGRDTQYF
TRBJ2-5 . TRBV2 CASSERRETQYF
TRBJ2-1 TRBD1 TRBV28 CASSTPTGDQFF
TRBJ2-3 TRBD2 TRBV9 CASSVGLAMGGNTQYF
TRBJ1-1 TRBD1 TRBV18 CASSPSQGGDTEAFF
TRBJ2-5 . TRBV6-5 CATRTGGSETQYF
TRBJ1-2 TRBD1 TRBV28 CASSFGDRAYGYGYTF
TRBJ2-7 TRBD2 TRBV5-4 CASSLGTSGRREQYF
TRBJ2-7 TRBD1 TRBV3-1/TRBV3-2 CASSRDRAYEQYF
TRBJ2-3 . TRBV5-1 CASSLAQGIPTDTQYF
TRBJ1-1 TRBD1 TRBV2 CAEPGTVNTEAFF